This TCR beta chain was sequenced during a study of PD-L1 blockade in urothelial cancer. At the level of the study: About 90% of the roughly 29 patients were men with bladder-origin urothelial cancer. Investigators checked blood 3 weeks (second dose) and 6 weeks after treatment start. T cells numbered a median of about 150,000 in the blood samples.

This clone was observed many times. This CDR3 comprises 15 residues. J gave up 8 bases and V 3 bases, and 14 bases lay outside the gene matches. Germline assignment: CDR1 GTSNPN and CDR2 SVGIG (reference sequence). Templates that were synthetic TCR analogs were spiked into each PCR. The method was immunoSEQ multiplex PCR; TCRdb's version includes in-frame clones alone and lacks a portion of them. The sample carries about 52,000 clones, roughly 80% recorded once. The material was PBMCs, obtained around atezolizumab (anti-PD-L1) treatment. V is TRBV30 and J is TRBJ1-2; 8 nucleotides align to TRBD1. This sequence originates from a man in his 70s with urothelial cancer. CDR3 nucleotides: TGTGCCTGGAGCTCTAAGGGGACAGGTTGGCGGGGCTACACCTTC. It codes for CAWSSKGTGWRGYTF.